This TCR beta chain was documented in a study of shared clonotypes between healthy human individuals. This clone has just one count. CD45RO-negative, CCR7-selected cells formed the naive CD8 fraction, which excluded terminally differentiated effector memory CD45RA+ cells. Only in-frame clones appear in the TCRdb table, and some are missing; sequencing was by immunoSEQ multiplex PCR. The sample gives around 700,000 clones, about 91% of which show up once; 20% to 25% is in the top ten. Germline V CDR1 and CDR2: SGHNT, YYREEE (reference sequence). The V and J ends lost 4 bases and 3 bases respectively, with 14 bases between them. This CDR3 region has 14 residues.

This receptor was obtained from a man aged 25 to 45 in good health. The specimen sequenced was naive CD8+ T cells sorted from blood. J is TRBJ2-7 and V is TRBV5-4; D is uncertain. The DNA for the CDR3 is TGTGCCAGCAGCCCCCGGTTCGGGCACTACGAGCAGTACTTC. Encoded protein: CASSPRFGHYEQYF.